The clone carrying this T cell receptor (beta chain) was seen a single time. Data came from immunoSEQ multiplex PCR; TCRdb stores just in-frame clones and leaves some out. This sample yields hundreds of thousands of clones, of which 90% to 95% are seen a single time; less than 3.5% belongs to the top ten. These data originate in a study of blood T cell repertoires in COVID-19. Turning to the study itself: The analysed material was cDNA or gDNA that came from T cells, B-cell-depleted T cells, or PBMCs.

Sequences were obtained from peripheral blood. The receptor comes from a woman between 18 and 30 years old who had recovered from COVID-19.

CDR3 region: CASSETTQGSPYNEQFF. The CDR3 DNA sequence: TGTGCCAGCAGCGAGACCACCCAGGGGTCCCCCTACAATGAGCAGTTCTTC. The chain links TRBV6-2 or TRBV6-3 to TRBJ2-1, with D perhaps matching TRBD1 (6 bases). V lost 6 bases and J lost 2, with 20 bases in between. This CDR3 region has 17 residues. Germline CDR1 MNHEY, CDR2 SVGEGT.